What follows are 17 T cell receptor beta chains derived from one specimen sequenced in a study of blood T cell repertoires in COVID-19. Assay: immunoSEQ multiplex PCR; the TCRdb copy retains only in-frame clones and omits some. Of some 280,000 clones in the sample, around 90% are singletons; the top ten hold about 0.94%. The sample comprised peripheral blood. These receptor sequences come from a middle-aged woman who had recovered from COVID-19.

The chain uses TRBV28 and TRBJ2-7; unclear D gene. Between the trimmed V and J ends, which lost 3 bases and 1 base, there was a span of 13 bases. CDR1 MDHEN and CDR2 SYDVKM come from the germline V gene. The CDR3 runs to 15 residues. CDR3 coding DNA: TGTGCCAGCAGTTTCTTGACATCTGGTTCCTACGAGCAGTACTTC. It yields the protein CASSFLTSGSYEQYF.

The rearrangement links TRBV2 to TRBJ2-7, with TRBD2 matching 7 bases. The V and J ends lost 3 bases and 1 base, in that order; junction bases with no gene match: 9. Germline loops: CDR1 SNHLY, CDR2 FYNNEI. The CDR3 covers 16 residues. CDR3 in amino acids: CASSDVGGSLSYEQYF. DNA of the CDR3: TGTGCCAGCAGTGACGTGGGCGGGAGTCTGTCCTACGAGCAGTACTTC.

The J gene is TRBJ2-2, the V gene TRBV11-3, with 7 positions matching TRBD2. CDR3 length: 16 amino acids. Trimming removed 5 bases from V and 0 bases from J; junction bases left unmatched: 6. CDR1 and CDR2 from the germline V gene are SGHNT and YENEEA. This CDR3 reads CASSPLGRANTGELFF. In nucleotides, the CDR3 is TGTGCCAGCAGCCCTCTTGGGAGGGCGAACACCGGGGAGCTGTTTTTT.

V and J are TRBV27 and TRBJ1-1; D perhaps matches TRBD1 (5 bases). The CDR3 length is 15 residues. Germline values: CDR1 MNHEY, CDR2 SMNVEV (reference sequence). V gave up 5 bases and J gave up 0 bases, with 13 bases separating them. This CDR3 is CASSLTATMNTEAFF. In DNA form, the CDR3 reads TGTGCCAGCAGTCTGACAGCCACCATGAACACTGAAGCTTTCTTT.

V gene TRBV2 combines with J gene TRBJ2-3, with TRBD1 matching over 8 bases. This CDR3 has 15 residues. Losses at the gene ends were 5 bases for V and 2 bases for J; bases not matched to a gene: 6. Germline CDR1 SNHLY, CDR2 FYNNEI. The CDR3 here is CASSRDRSATDTQYF. CDR3 bases: TGTGCCAGCAGTCGGGACAGGTCGGCCACAGATACGCAGTATTTT.

The rearrangement links TRBV5-1 to TRBJ1-6, with D unresolved. The CDR3 covers 17 residues. The V gene's germline CDR1 is SGHRS and CDR2 YFSETQ. V gave up 0 bases and J gave up 0 bases, with 10 bases separating them. The CDR3 sequence is CASSLAGISSYNSPLHF. DNA of the CDR3: TGCGCCAGCAGCTTGGCCGGGATAAGCTCCTATAATTCACCCCTCCACTTT.

The V call is TRBV19, the J call TRBJ2-3, with 8 bases that match TRBD1. From germline, CDR1 is LNHDA and CDR2 SQIVND (reference sequence). Trimming at V came to 7 bases and at J to 0 bases, leaving 6 bases not matched to a gene. The CDR3 is made up of 15 amino acids. The CDR3 DNA reads TGTGCCAGTAAAGGGACAGGCTTTAGCACAGATACGCAGTATTTT. Protein sequence: CASKGTGFSTDTQYF.

The chain combines TRBV3-1 (or the pseudogene TRBV3-2) with TRBJ1-1, with a possible D match to TRBD1 (5 bases). The germline V gene has CDR1 LGHDT and CDR2 YNNKEL (reference sequence). This CDR3 is 13 amino acids long. The germline V and J ends were trimmed by 4 bases and 4 bases, with 10 bases remaining between them. The CDR3 DNA reads as TGTGCCAGCAGCCGACAGAGTAGCACTGAAGCTTTCTTT. Protein sequence: CASSRQSSTEAFF.

This clone came up a few times. CDR3 DNA sequence: TGTGCCAACAGACGGGATCTCCTCGAGCAGTACTTC. It translates to CANRRDLLEQYF. The chain recombines TRBV6-4 with TRBJ2-7, with TRBD2 as a possible D gene (5 bases). The CDR3 loop spans 12 amino acids. Looked up from germline, CDR1 is MRHNA and CDR2 is SNTAGT. The ends were cut back, 10 bases at V and 6 bases at J, with 16 bases in the middle.

V is TRBV7-9 and J is TRBJ2-7; D might be TRBD1 (5 bases). The CDR3 spans 13 residues. Germline loops: CDR1 SEHNR, CDR2 FQNEAQ (reference sequence). The V end lost 3 bases, the J end lost 8 bases, and 14 bases lay between the germline ends. CDR3 sequence (DNA): TGTGCCAGCAGCTTCCTGACAGACACCAAGCAGTACTTC. Protein sequence: CASSFLTDTKQYF.

The chain uses TRBV14 and TRBJ2-2, with D possibly being TRBD2 (6 bases). The CDR3 is 14 amino acids. Germline assignment: CDR1 SGHDN and CDR2 FVKESK. The V and J ends lost 1 base and 6 bases respectively, with 9 bases between them. CDR3 loop: CASSQVPGAGELFF. CDR3 DNA sequence: TGTGCCAGCAGCCAAGTTCCGGGGGCCGGGGAGCTGTTTTTT. Complete variable domain (other parts from reference TRBV14 and TRBJ2-2): EAGVTQFPSHSVIEKGQTVTLRCDPISGHDNLYWYRRVMGKEIKFLLHFVKESKQDESGMPNNRFLAERTGGTYSTLKVQPAELEDSGVYFCASSQVPGAGELFFGEGSRLTVL.

In this sample, this clone turned up a few times. V gene TRBV2 combines with J gene TRBJ2-7; TRBD1 is a possible D gene (6 bases). V was pared by 6 bases and J by 5 bases, with 20 bases between. The CDR3 runs to 15 residues. Germline V gene lookup returns CDR1 SNHLY and CDR2 FYNNEI. This CDR3 reads CASRLGATSLHEQYF. CDR3 sequence (DNA): TGTGCCAGCAGATTGGGGGCTACCTCCCTCCACGAGCAGTACTTC. Based on the CDR3 plus reference TRBV2 and TRBJ2-7, the full variable domain is EPEVTQTPSHQVTQMGQEVILRCVPISNHLYFYWYRQILGQKVEFLVSFYNNEISEKSEIFDDQFSVERPDGSNFTLKIRSTKLEDSAMYFCASRLGATSLHEQYFGPGTRLTVT.

This clone was seen only once. The chain carries TRBV6-5 and TRBJ2-5; TRBD1 is a possible D gene (6 bases). This CDR3 contains 14 residues. The germline CDR1 and CDR2 sequences are MNHEY and SVGAGI. Trimming removed 6 bases at V and 6 bases at J, with 17 bases between. The CDR3 protein is CASSDLQQGKTQYF. The CDR3, as DNA: TGTGCCAGCAGCGACCTACAACAGGGCAAGACCCAGTACTTC.

In this sample, this clone turned up a few times. The chain is built from TRBV5-4 and TRBJ1-1; 8 nucleotides line up with TRBD1. Germline values: CDR1 SGHNT, CDR2 YYREEE (reference sequence). Unmatched junction bases numbered 7, after V lost 4 bases and J lost 5 bases. This CDR3 region has 14 residues. Here the CDR3 reads CASSLQGARTEAFF. The CDR3 DNA is TGTGCCAGCAGCCTGCAGGGGGCCAGGACTGAAGCTTTCTTT.

CDR3 residues: CASSGRTDTQYF. The CDR3 coding sequence is TGTGCCAGCAGCGGCCGTACAGATACGCAGTATTTT. The chain recombines TRBV3-1 (or the pseudogene TRBV3-2) with TRBJ2-3; no reliable D call. Trimming pared 5 bases from V and 3 bases from J, leaving 6 bases between. Germline V gene sequence: CDR1 LGHDT, CDR2 YNNKEL (reference sequence). The CDR3 is 12 residues long.

V is TRBV14 and J is TRBJ1-1; D gene uncertain. CDR1 and CDR2 (germline): SGHDN, FVKESK. This CDR3 has 12 amino acids. V gave up 3 bases and J gave up 5 bases, with 7 bases separating them. The CDR3 sequence: CASSQTRTEAFF. The CDR3 DNA reads TGTGCCAGCAGCCAGACAAGGACTGAAGCTTTCTTT.

This clone was recorded once. The chain employs TRBV7-2 and TRBJ2-7; possible D gene TRBD2, 6 bases. This CDR3 has 14 residues. CDR1 is SGHTA and CDR2 is FQGNSA in the germline V gene. Trimming removed 5 bases from V and 6 bases from J, with 17 bases in between. CDR3 bases: TGTGCCAGCAGCGCGCGGGGCCTAATTCCCGAGCAGTACTTC. It codes for CASSARGLIPEQYF.